Reported below is one TCR beta chain. What it binds is not known. The data derive from a study of cytomegalovirus exposure and HLA in healthy donors. About the research overall: Ancestry clustering placed 81% of several hundred genotyped donors in the Caucasian-associated cluster. Points from the study as a whole: Specific recognition of CMV antigens was confirmed in vitro for a few chains (all CMV-associated). Sequencing depth across donors, presence/absence analyses assumed, was roughly uniform. Available immune exposure information was restricted to CMV serostatus only.

PCR employed 60 Vbeta and 13 Jbeta primers. Assay used: immunoSEQ multiplex PCR; TCRdb lists only in-frame clones, some missing. This sample has about 180,000 clones, with around four fifths found just once. Looked up from germline, CDR1 is SGHDN and CDR2 is FVKESK. The CDR3 is made up of 17 amino acids. Germline trimming cut 2 bases from V and 6 bases from J; bases unmatched to any gene: 14. The TCR was taken from a boy between 2 and 10 years old in good health and CMV-seronegative. The chain combines TRBV14 with TRBJ2-3, with 7 nucleotides matching TRBD2. Sequenced input: PBMCs. CDR3 protein: CASSQLASGRGRDTQYF. DNA for the CDR3: TGTGCCAGCAGCCAACTCGCCTCGGGGCGGGGGAGGGATACGCAGTATTTT.